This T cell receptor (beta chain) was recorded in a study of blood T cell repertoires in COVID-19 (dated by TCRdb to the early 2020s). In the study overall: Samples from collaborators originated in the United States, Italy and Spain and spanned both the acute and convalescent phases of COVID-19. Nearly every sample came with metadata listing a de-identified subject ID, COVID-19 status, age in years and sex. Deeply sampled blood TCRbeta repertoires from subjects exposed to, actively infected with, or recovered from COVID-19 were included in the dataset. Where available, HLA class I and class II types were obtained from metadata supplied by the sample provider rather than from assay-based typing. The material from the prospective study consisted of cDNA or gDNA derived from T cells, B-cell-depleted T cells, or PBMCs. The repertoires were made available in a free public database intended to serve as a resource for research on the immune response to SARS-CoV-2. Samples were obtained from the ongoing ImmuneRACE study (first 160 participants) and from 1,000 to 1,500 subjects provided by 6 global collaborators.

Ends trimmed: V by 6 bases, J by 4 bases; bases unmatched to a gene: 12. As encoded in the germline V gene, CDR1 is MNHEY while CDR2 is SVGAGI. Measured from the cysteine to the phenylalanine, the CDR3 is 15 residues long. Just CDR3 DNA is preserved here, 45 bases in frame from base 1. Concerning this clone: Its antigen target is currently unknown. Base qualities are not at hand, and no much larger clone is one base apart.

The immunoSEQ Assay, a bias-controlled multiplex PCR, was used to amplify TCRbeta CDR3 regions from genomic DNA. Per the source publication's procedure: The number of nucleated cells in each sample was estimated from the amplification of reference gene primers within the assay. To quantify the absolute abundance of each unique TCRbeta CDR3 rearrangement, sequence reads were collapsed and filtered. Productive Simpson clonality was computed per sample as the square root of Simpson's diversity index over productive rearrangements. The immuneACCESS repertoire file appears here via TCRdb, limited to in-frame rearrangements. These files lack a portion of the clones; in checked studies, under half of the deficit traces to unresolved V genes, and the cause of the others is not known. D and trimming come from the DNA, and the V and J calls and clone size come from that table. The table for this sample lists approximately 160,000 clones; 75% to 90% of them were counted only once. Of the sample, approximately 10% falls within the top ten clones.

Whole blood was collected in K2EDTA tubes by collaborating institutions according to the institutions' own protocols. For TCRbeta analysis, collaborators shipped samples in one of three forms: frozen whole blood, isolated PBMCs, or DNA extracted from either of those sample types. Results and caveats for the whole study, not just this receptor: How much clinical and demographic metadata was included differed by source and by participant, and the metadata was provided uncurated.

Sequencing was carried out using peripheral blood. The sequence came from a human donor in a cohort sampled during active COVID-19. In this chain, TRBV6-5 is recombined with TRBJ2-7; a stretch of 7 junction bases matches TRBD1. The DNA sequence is TGTGCCAGCAGCCGCTCGACAGGGTTGGGGTACGAGCAGTACTTC. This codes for CASSRSTGLGYEQYF.